This entry concerns a single TCR beta chain. This specimen belongs to a study of blood T cell repertoires in COVID-19. At the level of the study: Material from acute and convalescent COVID-19 was sourced from the United States, Italy and Spain. The cDNA or gDNA used as material had been derived from T cells, B-cell-depleted T cells, or PBMCs.

Under the authors' procedure: The authors estimated nucleated cell counts from reference gene primer amplification. Method: immunoSEQ multiplex PCR; TCRdb's copy keeps in-frame clones and lacks some. For V, J and clone size, that table is used; D and trimming come from the DNA. The sample has under 150,000 clones; more than 80% are singletons. Trimming removed 0 bases from V and 5 bases from J; junction bases left unmatched: 9. The germline CDR1 and CDR2 sequences are SGDLS and YYNGEE. The CDR3 has 18 residues. This chain links TRBV9 with TRBJ2-3, with TRBD2 identical over 13 bases. Specimen: peripheral blood. This receptor was taken from a woman aged 60-75 years with COVID-19, enrolled during active disease. The CDR3 nucleotides read TGTGCCAGCAGCGTAGGCGCGTGGACTAGCGGGGGAAGAGATACGCAGTATTTT. Residues: CASSVGAWTSGGRDTQYF.